This T cell receptor beta chain is from a study of CD8 T cells in ankylosing spondylitis. TCRdb independently ran MiXCR on the 5' RACE reads; one entry per CDR3 protein. This table has about 750,000 distinct CDR3 sequences, 15% to 20% appearing once. Trimming shortened V by 2 bases and J by 7 bases, and 19 bases separated the two germline ends. The germline V gene has CDR1 SGDLS and CDR2 YYNGEE. The CDR3 runs 16 residues. This clonotype turned up a few times. Its specificity is not known. Broader study findings: Seemingly characteristic of ankylosing spondylitis blood was a TCR beta motif consisting of several highly homologous variants.

The chain carries TRBV9 and TRBJ2-1; perhaps TRBD1 as D (6 bases). Input material: blood, either unsorted or a sorted T cell fraction (not recorded which). The source is a male donor with ankylosing spondylitis. CDR3 coding DNA: TGTGCCAGCAGCGTCGTCGAAGGGTTGGGGGCTAATGAGCAGTTCTTC. Its protein product is CASSVVEGLGANEQFF.